These 16 T cell receptor beta chains came from one sample sequenced in a study of T cells in localized non-small cell lung cancer. Data came from immunoSEQ multiplex PCR; TCRdb stores just in-frame clones and leaves some out. The repertoire includes over 55,000 clones, approximately 87% of them detected once, and almost 2% sits in the top ten. The sequenced sample was peripheral blood, obtained before any cancer treatment. Receptors were obtained from a woman aged 35-75 years with stage I lung adenocarcinoma.

CDR3 loop: CASSQDPSGRGSSGANVLTF. The DNA for the CDR3 is TGCGCCAGCAGCCAAGACCCCTCCGGGAGGGGGAGCTCTGGGGCCAACGTCCTGACTTTC. The V gene is TRBV4-1, the J gene TRBJ2-6; 8 bases match TRBD2. The length of the CDR3 is 20 residues. The J segment lost 0 bases and the V segment lost 0 bases, leaving 10 bases of the junction unmatched. Germline CDR1 reads MGHRA; CDR2 reads YSYEKL.

This chain connects TRBV5-1 to TRBJ1-1; D unresolved. V was cut by 0 bases and J by 0 bases, with 15 bases left in between. The CDR3 sequence is 17 residues long. Germline values: CDR1 SGHRS, CDR2 YFSETQ. The CDR3 region has the DNA TGCGCCAGCAGCTTGGCCGCCGTAAACGTATTGAACACTGAAGCTTTCTTT. This encodes CASSLAAVNVLNTEAFF.

V is TRBV14 and J is TRBJ1-1; possible D gene TRBD1, 6 bases. Germline loops: CDR1 SGHDN, CDR2 FVKESK. The CDR3 length is 13 residues. V was shortened by 2 bases and J by 10 bases, with 14 bases between the two germline ends. The CDR3 region has the DNA TGTGCCAGCAGCCAACGGACAGTAGAAGGAGCTTTCTTT. Amino acids: CASSQRTVEGAFF.

The rearrangement uses TRBV5-6 and TRBJ2-5; maybe TRBD1 (5 bases). With 4 bases removed from V and 2 bases from J, the gap between germline ends came to 12 bases. The length of the CDR3 is 14 residues. In germline, CDR1 is SGHDT, CDR2 YYEEEE. CDR3 in amino acids: CASSPDTSQETQYF. The CDR3 coding sequence is TGTGCCAGCAGCCCGGACACCTCGCAAGAGACCCAGTACTTC.

The V and J genes are TRBV4-1 and TRBJ2-2, with D uncertain. Trimming removed 0 bases from V and 1 base from J, with 12 bases in between. The CDR3 loop spans 17 amino acids. CDR1 and CDR2 (germline): MGHRA, YSYEKL. The CDR3 loop is CASSQDLAWENTGELFF. In DNA form, the CDR3 reads TGCGCCAGCAGCCAAGATCTCGCCTGGGAGAACACCGGGGAGCTGTTTTTT.

CDR3 loop: CASSVMGQGNTEAFF. The CDR3 DNA sequence: TGTGCCAGCAGCGTAATGGGACAGGGGAACACTGAAGCTTTCTTT. This chain links TRBV9 with TRBJ1-1, with 9 bases matching TRBD1. CDR3 length: 15 amino acids. Germline V gene data show CDR1 as SGDLS and CDR2 as YYNGEE. The J segment lost 1 base and the V segment lost 1 base, leaving 2 bases of the junction unmatched.

The chain carries TRBV5-1 and TRBJ1-4, with a tentative D call TRBD1 (5 bases). Germline V gene sequence: CDR1 SGHRS, CDR2 YFSETQ. The CDR3 is made up of 15 amino acids. V lost 0 bases to trimming and J lost 5 bases, with 11 bases between them. For the CDR3, the DNA is TGCGCCAGCAGCTTGGCCCGGGCAGGGAATGAAAAACTGTTTTTT. Amino acid sequence: CASSLARAGNEKLFF.

V is TRBV20-1 and J is TRBJ2-5, with a possible D match to TRBD1 (5 bases). The CDR3 is made up of 11 amino acids. The germline V gene has CDR1 DFQATT and CDR2 SNEGSKA (reference sequence). Trimming left V 3 bases short and J 11 bases short, with 13 bases between. The CDR3 sequence: CSASQGDEQYF. CDR3 coding DNA: TGCAGTGCTAGCCAAGGGGATGAGCAGTACTTC.

This chain links TRBV27 with TRBJ1-3, with D perhaps TRBD1 (6 bases). Trimming removed 5 bases from V and 9 bases from J, with 23 bases in between. This CDR3 is 16 amino acids long. CDR1 MNHEY and CDR2 SMNVEV come from the germline V gene (reference sequence). As DNA, the CDR3 is TGTGCCAGCAGTCCCCTCCGGTTACAGGGAAGGAGCACCATATATTTT. It translates to CASSPLRLQGRSTIYF.

This chain connects TRBV7-8 to TRBJ2-3; D gene ambiguous. Trimming removed 5 bases at V and 5 bases at J, with 8 bases between. Looked up from germline, CDR1 is SGHVS and CDR2 is FQNEAQ. The CDR3 loop spans 12 amino acids. Here the CDR3 reads CASSPTGDTQYF. CDR3 nucleotide sequence: TGTGCCAGCAGCCCCACTGGAGATACGCAGTATTTT.

This chain uses TRBV7-9 with TRBJ1-4; the match to TRBD1 covers 7 bases. CDR1 SEHNR and CDR2 FQNEAQ come from the germline V gene (reference sequence). V was pared by 5 bases and J by 11 bases, with 11 bases of the junction left unmatched. The CDR3 is 14 amino acids. The CDR3 region is CASSPGGALEKLFF. CDR3 DNA: TGTGCCAGCAGCCCAGGGGGGGCCCTGGAGAAACTGTTTTTT.

This chain connects TRBV5-4 to TRBJ1-3; tentative D call: TRBD1 (5 bases). CDR1 and CDR2 from the germline V gene are SGHNT and YYREEE (reference sequence). The CDR3 runs to 16 residues. V lost 3 bases and J 0 bases, leaving 13 bases between the germline ends. CDR3 coding DNA: TGTGCCAGCAGCTCGGGACGGGCTTCCTCTGGAAACACCATATATTTT. This gives the protein CASSSGRASSGNTIYF.

This chain connects TRBV10-3 to TRBJ1-2; unclear D gene. The V gene's germline CDR1 is ENHRY and CDR2 SYGVKD. V was trimmed by 2 bases and J by 0 bases, leaving 4 bases between them. This CDR3 has 13 residues. CDR3 loop: CAISEKANYGYTF. CDR3 nucleotide sequence: TGTGCCATCAGTGAGAAGGCTAACTATGGCTACACCTTC.

On this clone: The sample contains more than one DNA sequence encoding this CDR3. The rearrangement uses TRBV30 and TRBJ2-3, with 11 positions matching TRBD2. Losses at the gene ends were 0 bases for V and 0 bases for J; bases not matched to a gene: 5. CDR1 is GTSNPN and CDR2 is SVGIG in the germline V gene (reference sequence). CDR3 length: 17 residues. Here the CDR3 DNA reads TGTGCCTGGAGTGTACGTCGGACTAGCGGGAGCACAGATACGCAGTATTTT. It specifies CAWSVRRTSGSTDTQYF.

The J gene is TRBJ1-6, the V gene TRBV27; TRBD1 is a possible D gene (5 bases). The V gene lost 6 bases and the J gene lost 6 bases, with 12 bases spanning the gap. CDR3 length equals 14 residues. Germline CDR1 and CDR2: MNHEY and SMNVEV (reference sequence). CDR3 DNA: TGTGCCAGCAGGGGGGAATCCACTAATTCACCCCTCCACTTT. As protein: CASRGESTNSPLHF.

A remark on this clone: The junction shows a germline mismatch at one end, possibly a read error. This chain uses TRBV5-1 with TRBJ1-2; TRBD1 agrees at 11 bases. The CDR3 extends over 15 amino acids. Per germline, CDR1 SGHRS and CDR2 YFSETQ. Here the CDR3 reads CASSLSGQGALGYTF. The DNA for the CDR3 is TGTGCCAGCAGCTTGAGTGGACAGGGGGCGTTGGGCTACACCTTC. Supplemented by reference TRBV5-1 and TRBJ1-2, the full variable domain reads KAGVTQTPRYLIKTRGQQVTLSCSPISGHRSVSWYQQTPGQGLQFLFEYFSETQRNKGNFPGRFSGRQFSNSRSEMNVSTLELGDSALYLCASSLSGQGALGYTFGSGTRLTVV.